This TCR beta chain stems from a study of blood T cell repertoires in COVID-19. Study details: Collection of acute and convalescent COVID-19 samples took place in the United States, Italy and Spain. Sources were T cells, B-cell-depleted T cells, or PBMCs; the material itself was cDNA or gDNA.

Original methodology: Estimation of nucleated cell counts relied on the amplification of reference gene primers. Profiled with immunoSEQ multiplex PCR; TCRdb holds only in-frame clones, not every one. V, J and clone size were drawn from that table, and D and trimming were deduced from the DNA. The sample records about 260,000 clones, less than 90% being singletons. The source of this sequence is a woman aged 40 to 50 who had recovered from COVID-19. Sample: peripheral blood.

CDR3 sequence (DNA): TGTGCCAGCAGTTTAATAAGGAAGACTAGCGGGGGGTCCCAACACTACTACAATGAGCAGTTCTTC. It translates to CASSLIRKTSGGSQHYYNEQFF. The chain uses TRBV27 and TRBJ2-1; 13 bases are a match to TRBD2. The V gene end was trimmed by 2 bases and the J gene end by 3 bases; junction bases not matched to a gene: 19. The CDR3 sequence is 22 residues long. Per germline, CDR1 MNHEY and CDR2 SMNVEV (reference sequence).